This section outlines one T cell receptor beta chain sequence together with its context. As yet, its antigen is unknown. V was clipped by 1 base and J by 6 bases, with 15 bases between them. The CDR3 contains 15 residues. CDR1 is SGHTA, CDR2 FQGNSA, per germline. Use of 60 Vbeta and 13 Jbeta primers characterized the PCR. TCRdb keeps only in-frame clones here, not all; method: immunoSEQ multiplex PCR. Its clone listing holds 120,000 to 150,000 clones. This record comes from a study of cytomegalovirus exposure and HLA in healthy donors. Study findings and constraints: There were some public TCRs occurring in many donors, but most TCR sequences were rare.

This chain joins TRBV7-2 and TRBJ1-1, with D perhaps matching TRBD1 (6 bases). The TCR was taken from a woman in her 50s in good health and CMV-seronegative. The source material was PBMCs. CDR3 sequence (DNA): TGTGCCAGCAGCTTAGAAAGGGGGAGGGGGGCTGAAGCTTTCTTT. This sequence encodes CASSLERGRGAEAFF. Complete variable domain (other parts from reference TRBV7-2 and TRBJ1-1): GAGVSQSPSNKVTEKGKDVELRCDPISGHTALYWYRQSLGQGLEFLIYFQGNSAPDKSGLPSDRFSAERTGGSVSTLTIQRTQQEDSAVYLCASSLERGRGAEAFFGQGTRLTVV.